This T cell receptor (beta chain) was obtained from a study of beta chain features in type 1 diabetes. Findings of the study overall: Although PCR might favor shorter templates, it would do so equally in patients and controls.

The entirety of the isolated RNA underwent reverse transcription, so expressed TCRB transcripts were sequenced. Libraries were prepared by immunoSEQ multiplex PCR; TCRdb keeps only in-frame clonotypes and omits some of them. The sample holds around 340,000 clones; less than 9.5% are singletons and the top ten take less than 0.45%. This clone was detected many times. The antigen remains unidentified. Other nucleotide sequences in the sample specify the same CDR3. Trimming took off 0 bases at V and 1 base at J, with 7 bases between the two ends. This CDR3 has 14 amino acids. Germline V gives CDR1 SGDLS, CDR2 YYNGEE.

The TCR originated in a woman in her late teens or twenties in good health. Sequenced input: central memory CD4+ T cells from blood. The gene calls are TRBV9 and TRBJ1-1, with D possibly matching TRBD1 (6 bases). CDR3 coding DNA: TGTGCCAGCAGCGTAGTGACAGGGAACACTGAAGCTTTCTTT. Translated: CASSVVTGNTEAFF.